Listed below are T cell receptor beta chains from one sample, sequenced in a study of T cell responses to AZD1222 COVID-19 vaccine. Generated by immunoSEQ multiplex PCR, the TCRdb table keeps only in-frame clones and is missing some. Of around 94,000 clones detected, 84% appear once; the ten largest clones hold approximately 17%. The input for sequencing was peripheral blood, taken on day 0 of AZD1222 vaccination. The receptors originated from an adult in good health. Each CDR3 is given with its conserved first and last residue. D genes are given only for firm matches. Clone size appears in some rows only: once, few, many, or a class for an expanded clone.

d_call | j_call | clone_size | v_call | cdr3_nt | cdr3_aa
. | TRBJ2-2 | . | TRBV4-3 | TGCGCCAGCAGCCAAGAATGGGGCCTTTCCGGGGAGCTGTTTTTT | CASSQEWGLSGELFF
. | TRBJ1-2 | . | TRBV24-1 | TGTGCCACCAGTGATTTCAGGGTGGAGTATGGCTACACCTTC | CATSDFRVEYGYTF
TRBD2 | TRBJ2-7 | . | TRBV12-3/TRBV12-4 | TGTGCCAGCAGTGTAAGGACTAGTCGGGAGCAGTACTTC | CASSVRTSREQYF
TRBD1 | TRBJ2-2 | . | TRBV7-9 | TGTGCCAGCAGCCCGGGACAGGGGGCCGGCGGGGAGCTGTTTTTT | CASSPGQGAGGELFF
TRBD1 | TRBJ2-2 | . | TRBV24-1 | TGTGCCACCAGTGAAGGACAGGGGGTTACCGGGGAGCTGTTTTTT | CATSEGQGVTGELFF
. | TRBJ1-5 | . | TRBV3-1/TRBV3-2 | TGTGCCAGCAGCCAAGAGTCCGGAAGCAATCAGCCCCAGCATTTT | CASSQESGSNQPQHF
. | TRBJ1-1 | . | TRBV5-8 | TGTGCCAGCAGCTGGGGCCCTGTGAACACTGAAGCTTTCTTT | CASSWGPVNTEAFF
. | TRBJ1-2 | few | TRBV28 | TGTGCCAGCAGATCGGGACACGGGGGTTCGGGCTACACCTTC | CASRSGHGGSGYTF
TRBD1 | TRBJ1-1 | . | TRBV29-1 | TGCAGCGTAGAGAGACACAGGGGCACTGAAGCTTTCTTT | CSVERHRGTEAFF
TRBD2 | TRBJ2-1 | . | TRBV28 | TGTGCCAGCAGAGCGGGAGGGACCTACAATGAGCAGTTCTTC | CASRAGGTYNEQFF
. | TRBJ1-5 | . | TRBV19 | TGTGCCAGTAGTATTTGGGCAGGGGATTTTAGCAATCAGCCCCAGCATTTT | CASSIWAGDFSNQPQHF
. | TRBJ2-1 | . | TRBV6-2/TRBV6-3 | TGTGCCAGCAGCCTCCTGGGGGGCTTTAGACCTGAGCAGTTCTTC | CASSLLGGFRPEQFF
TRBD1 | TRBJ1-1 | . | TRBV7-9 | TGTGCCAGCAGCTTTGGGACAGGGGACACTGAAGCTTTCTTT | CASSFGTGDTEAFF
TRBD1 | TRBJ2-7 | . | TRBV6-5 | TGTGCCAGCAGTTACTCCAGGACACAGGGGGTTTACGAGCAGTACTTC | CASSYSRTQGVYEQYF
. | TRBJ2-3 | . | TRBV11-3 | TGTGCCAGCAGCTTAACGGGCAGCACAGATACGCAGTATTTT | CASSLTGSTDTQYF
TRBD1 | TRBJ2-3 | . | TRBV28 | TGTGCCAGCACCCAAGGGGGCGGCACTGGCACAGATACGCAGTATTTT | CASTQGGGTGTDTQYF
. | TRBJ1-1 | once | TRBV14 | TGTGCCAGCAGCCAATTGGGCGGAGGGACTGAAGCTTTCTTT | CASSQLGGGTEAFF
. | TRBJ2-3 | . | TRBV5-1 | TGCGCCAGCACCGACACCCTCACAGATACGCAGTATTTT | CASTDTLTDTQYF
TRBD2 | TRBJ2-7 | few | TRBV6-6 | TGTGCCAGCAGGACCACGGGACTAGCCAACGAGCAGTACTTC | CASRTTGLANEQYF
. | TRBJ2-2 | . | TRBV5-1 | TGCGCCAGCAGCCCAGCGGGGAACACCGGGGAGCTGTTTTTT | CASSPAGNTGELFF
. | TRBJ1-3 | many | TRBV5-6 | TGTGCCAGCAGTAGGAGTCCAATCTCTGGAAACACCATATATTTT | CASSRSPISGNTIYF
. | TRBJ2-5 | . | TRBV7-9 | TGTGCCAGCAGCTTTGGTAGGAGCGGCCAAGAGACCCAGTACTTC | CASSFGRSGQETQYF
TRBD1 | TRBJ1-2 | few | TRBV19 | TGTGCCAGTTTCGCCGGGACAGGGGTGCTTGGTGGCTACACCTTC | CASFAGTGVLGGYTF